This is a list of T cell receptor beta chains from one sample in a study of cytomegalovirus exposure and HLA in healthy donors. The repertoire was sequenced with immunoSEQ multiplex PCR; TCRdb's copy has only in-frame clones and lacks some. The repertoire holds 150,000 to 250,000 clones, with 82% as singletons. Sequencing input: PBMCs. These receptor sequences come from a boy aged 2-15 years in good health and CMV-seronegative. Each CDR3 is given with its conserved first and last residue. The D gene is left open where the match is weak. Expanded clones are given a class, and other clones once, few, many or no size at all.

CDR3 length: 15; J gene: TRBJ1-2; D gene: TRBD1; V gene: TRBV27; clone size: NA; CDR3 DNA: TGTGCCAGCAAGTATCGGGACAGACCTAACTATGGCTACACCTTC; CDR3 protein: CASKYRDRPNYGYTF
CDR3 length: 11; J gene: TRBJ1-1; D gene: NA; V gene: TRBV20-1; clone size: NA; CDR3 DNA: TGCAGTGCTCCCTCGGGCACTGAAGCTTTCTTT; CDR3 protein: CSAPSGTEAFF
CDR3 length: 15; J gene: TRBJ1-2; D gene: NA; V gene: TRBV6-1; clone size: NA; CDR3 DNA: TGTGCCAGCAGTAAACTAACGGACAGCAACTATGGCTACACCTTC; CDR3 protein: CASSKLTDSNYGYTF
CDR3 length: 11; J gene: TRBJ1-1; D gene: NA; V gene: TRBV2; clone size: NA; CDR3 DNA: TGTGCCAGCAGGGCCAGTACTGAAGCTTTCTTT; CDR3 protein: CASRASTEAFF
CDR3 length: 15; J gene: TRBJ1-2; D gene: TRBD1; V gene: TRBV7-9; clone size: NA; CDR3 DNA: TGTGCCAGCAGCCTAGGGCCGGACAGGGGTTATGGCTACACCTTC; CDR3 protein: CASSLGPDRGYGYTF
CDR3 length: 17; J gene: TRBJ1-2; D gene: TRBD1; V gene: TRBV11-2; clone size: NA; CDR3 DNA: TGTGCCAGCAGCTCCCTGCGCGCGGGACAGGGTGACTATGGCTACACCTTC; CDR3 protein: CASSSLRAGQGDYGYTF
CDR3 length: 17; J gene: TRBJ2-5; D gene: TRBD2; V gene: TRBV7-9; clone size: few; CDR3 DNA: TGTTCCAGCACCTCGTCGCGGCTAGCGGGGGACCAAGAGACCCAGTACTTC; CDR3 protein: CSSTSSRLAGDQETQYF
CDR3 length: 16; J gene: TRBJ2-1; D gene: NA; V gene: TRBV6-1; clone size: NA; CDR3 DNA: TGTGCCAGCAGTGTTAGACAGGTCCGTTTAGCCAATGAGCAGTTCTTC; CDR3 protein: CASSVRQVRLANEQFF
CDR3 length: 14; J gene: TRBJ1-2; D gene: NA; V gene: TRBV5-1; clone size: NA; CDR3 DNA: TGCGCCAGCAGCCCCCGGCAGGGTGCGGATGGCTACACCTTC; CDR3 protein: CASSPRQGADGYTF
CDR3 length: 17; J gene: TRBJ2-3; D gene: NA; V gene: TRBV7-2; clone size: NA; CDR3 DNA: TGTGCCAGCAGCTTCATATTTACACAGGGTAGGACAGATACGCAGTATTTT; CDR3 protein: CASSFIFTQGRTDTQYF
CDR3 length: 15; J gene: TRBJ2-5; D gene: NA; V gene: TRBV19; clone size: NA; CDR3 DNA: TGTGCCAGTAGTAGTGGTGGGGGGACGAGGGAGACCCAGTACTTC; CDR3 protein: CASSSGGGTRETQYF
CDR3 length: 14; J gene: TRBJ2-7; D gene: NA; V gene: TRBV6-1; clone size: NA; CDR3 DNA: TGTGCCAGCAGTGAAGCGTTGAGGTCCCACGAGCAGTACTTC; CDR3 protein: CASSEALRSHEQYF
CDR3 length: 14; J gene: TRBJ1-4; D gene: NA; V gene: TRBV18; clone size: few; CDR3 DNA: TGTGCCAGCTCAGCCAGGGGTAAATCTGAAAAACTGTTTTTT; CDR3 protein: CASSARGKSEKLFF
CDR3 length: 18; J gene: TRBJ1-4; D gene: NA; V gene: TRBV5-3; clone size: NA; CDR3 DNA: TGTGCCAGAAGCTTGGTGGGGGCTCCCCGGGTTCCTAATGAAAAACTGTTTTTT; CDR3 protein: CARSLVGAPRVPNEKLFF
CDR3 length: 15; J gene: TRBJ2-5; D gene: TRBD1; V gene: TRBV13; clone size: few; CDR3 DNA: TGTGCCAGCAGCCTACGACAGGGAAGGAGGGAGACCCAGTACTTC; CDR3 protein: CASSLRQGRRETQYF
CDR3 length: 15; J gene: TRBJ1-5; D gene: TRBD1; V gene: TRBV12-5; clone size: NA; CDR3 DNA: TGTGCTAGTGGCCCAGGCGGGACAGATAATCAGCCCCAGCATTTT; CDR3 protein: CASGPGGTDNQPQHF
CDR3 length: 15; J gene: TRBJ1-6; D gene: TRBD1; V gene: TRBV4-1; clone size: once; CDR3 DNA: TGCGCCAGCAGCCAAGAATGGCAGGGGGGATCACCCCTCCACTTT; CDR3 protein: CASSQEWQGGSPLHF
CDR3 length: 14; J gene: TRBJ2-7; D gene: TRBD2; V gene: TRBV7-2; clone size: NA; CDR3 DNA: TGTGCCAGCAGCTTAGGGCCGGGGGGGTACGAGCAGTACTTC; CDR3 protein: CASSLGPGGYEQYF
CDR3 length: 13; J gene: TRBJ2-7; D gene: TRBD1; V gene: TRBV18; clone size: NA; CDR3 DNA: TGTGCCAGCTCACCGCTAGGACAGGGAGAGCAGTACTTC; CDR3 protein: CASSPLGQGEQYF
CDR3 length: 16; J gene: TRBJ2-1; D gene: TRBD2; V gene: TRBV5-8; clone size: NA; CDR3 DNA: TGTGCCAGCAGCTTGTTTGGCGGGGGGGCCGACAATGAGCAGTTCTTC; CDR3 protein: CASSLFGGGADNEQFF
CDR3 length: 13; J gene: TRBJ2-7; D gene: TRBD1; V gene: TRBV10-3; clone size: NA; CDR3 DNA: TGTGCCATCTCCGGGACAGGCCCTTATGAGCAGTACTTC; CDR3 protein: CAISGTGPYEQYF
CDR3 length: 15; J gene: TRBJ2-7; D gene: TRBD2; V gene: TRBV7-9; clone size: NA; CDR3 DNA: TGTTCCAGCAGCAGACTAGCGGGGGCCTCCTACGAGCAGTACTTC; CDR3 protein: CSSSRLAGASYEQYF
CDR3 length: 14; J gene: TRBJ2-7; D gene: NA; V gene: TRBV2; clone size: NA; CDR3 DNA: TGTGCCAGCAGTGAACAGGGAATCAACTACGAGCAGTACTTC; CDR3 protein: CASSEQGINYEQYF
CDR3 length: 17; J gene: TRBJ2-7; D gene: NA; V gene: TRBV4-2; clone size: NA; CDR3 DNA: TGTGCCAGCAGCCACGTGCTAAGAGGGAGTAGGTCTTACGAGCAGTACTTC; CDR3 protein: CASSHVLRGSRSYEQYF
CDR3 length: 15; J gene: TRBJ2-5; D gene: TRBD2; V gene: TRBV5-1; clone size: NA; CDR3 DNA: TGCGCCAGCAGCTTAGGACTAGCGGGGCGAGAGACCCAGTACTTC; CDR3 protein: CASSLGLAGRETQYF
CDR3 length: 11; J gene: TRBJ1-2; D gene: TRBD1; V gene: TRBV30; clone size: NA; CDR3 DNA: TGTGCCTGGGGGACAGGGGGTGGCTACACCTTC; CDR3 protein: CAWGTGGGYTF
CDR3 length: 18; J gene: TRBJ2-3; D gene: TRBD2; V gene: TRBV11-2; clone size: NA; CDR3 DNA: TGTGCCAGCAGCTTACCCCCCCCAGGACGGGGGGGGGCAGATACGCAGTATTTT; CDR3 protein: CASSLPPPGRGGADTQYF
CDR3 length: 14; J gene: TRBJ1-2; D gene: NA; V gene: TRBV18; clone size: NA; CDR3 DNA: TGTGCCAGCTCTCACATCCAGGGGTCCGGTGGCTACACCTTC; CDR3 protein: CASSHIQGSGGYTF
CDR3 length: 12; J gene: TRBJ1-4; D gene: TRBD1; V gene: TRBV6-1; clone size: NA; CDR3 DNA: TGTGCCAGCAGCGGACAGGGGGAAAAACTGTTTTTT; CDR3 protein: CASSGQGEKLFF
CDR3 length: 13; J gene: TRBJ1-5; D gene: NA; V gene: TRBV5-5; clone size: NA; CDR3 DNA: TGTGCCAGCAGCTTGGTGGCAAATCAGCCCCAGCATTTT; CDR3 protein: CASSLVANQPQHF
CDR3 length: 15; J gene: TRBJ1-4; D gene: NA; V gene: TRBV6-6; clone size: NA; CDR3 DNA: TGTGCCAGCAGTCCTTTCAGGCTGACTAATGAAAAACTGTTTTTT; CDR3 protein: CASSPFRLTNEKLFF
CDR3 length: 15; J gene: TRBJ2-2; D gene: NA; V gene: TRBV7-2; clone size: once; CDR3 DNA: TGTGCCAGCACCTCGTGGGCGGGGAACACCGGGGAGCTGTTTTTT; CDR3 protein: CASTSWAGNTGELFF
CDR3 length: 14; J gene: TRBJ1-2; D gene: TRBD1; V gene: TRBV19; clone size: NA; CDR3 DNA: TGTGCCAGTAGTCCAGGGACAGAAGCCTATGGCTACACCTTC; CDR3 protein: CASSPGTEAYGYTF
CDR3 length: 14; J gene: TRBJ1-5; D gene: NA; V gene: TRBV10-3; clone size: once; CDR3 DNA: TGTGCCACAAGGGGGGAGGGGCCTAATCAGCCCCAGCATTTT; CDR3 protein: CATRGEGPNQPQHF
CDR3 length: 18; J gene: TRBJ2-3; D gene: NA; V gene: TRBV13; clone size: NA; CDR3 DNA: TGTGCCAGCCTACACCGCCGCATTTGGTACCAGGGTGCAGATACGCAGTATTTT; CDR3 protein: CASLHRRIWYQGADTQYF
CDR3 length: 18; J gene: TRBJ2-4; D gene: TRBD2; V gene: TRBV6-1; clone size: NA; CDR3 DNA: TGTGCCAGCAGTGAATTTGGCGGGGGGGCGGTAGCCAAAAACATTCAGTACTTC; CDR3 protein: CASSEFGGGAVAKNIQYF
CDR3 length: 17; J gene: TRBJ2-5; D gene: NA; V gene: TRBV11-2; clone size: NA; CDR3 DNA: TGTGCCAGCAGCTCCTTTGGCCGAACAGGATACCAAGAGACCCAGTACTTC; CDR3 protein: CASSSFGRTGYQETQYF
CDR3 length: 15; J gene: TRBJ2-5; D gene: NA; V gene: TRBV21-1; clone size: NA; CDR3 DNA: TGTGCCAGCAGCGCTGACAGGGGCCGCTCTGAGACCCAGTACTTC; CDR3 protein: CASSADRGRSETQYF
CDR3 length: 16; J gene: TRBJ1-1; D gene: NA; V gene: TRBV15; clone size: NA; CDR3 DNA: TGTGCCACCAGCAGATCCCTCACAGGAGCCTACACTGAAGCTTTCTTT; CDR3 protein: CATSRSLTGAYTEAFF
CDR3 length: 16; J gene: TRBJ2-7; D gene: NA; V gene: TRBV19; clone size: NA; CDR3 DNA: TGTGCCAGTAGTCCCCGTCGGGGTGGAAGCTCCTACGAGCAGTACTTC; CDR3 protein: CASSPRRGGSSYEQYF
CDR3 length: 19; J gene: TRBJ2-5; D gene: TRBD2; V gene: TRBV5-1; clone size: NA; CDR3 DNA: TGCGCCAGCAGCGGGACGGGACTAGCGGGGGGATTGTACCAAGAGACCCAGTACTTC; CDR3 protein: CASSGTGLAGGLYQETQYF